One and the same sample provided the 27 T cell receptor beta chains below, sequenced in a study of blood T cells in healthy people across ages. A J-beta primer mix and a sample-barcoded 5' primer were used in a second PCR of about 7 to 11 cycles. Using its own MiXCR run on the 5' RACE reads, TCRdb lists one record per CDR3 protein. The sample shows roughly 2 million distinct CDR3 sequences, about 50% of them seen only once. Sequences were obtained from blood. All receptors derive from a woman in her thirties or forties in good health.

This clonotype appeared once. The chain links TRBV25-1 to TRBJ1-5, with D perhaps TRBD1 (6 bases). The CDR3 runs to 14 residues. The germline V gene has CDR1 MGHDK and CDR2 SYGVNS. Trimming pared 6 bases from V and 2 bases from J, leaving 11 bases between. The CDR3 DNA sequence: TGTGCCAGCAGGGGGTCAGGGGGCAATCAGCCCCAGCATTTT. It encodes CASRGSGGNQPQHF.

This rearrangement joins TRBV5-5 to TRBJ2-6, with 7 bases identical to TRBD1. The germline gives CDR1 SGHKS, CDR2 YYEKEE (reference sequence). The CDR3 length is 16 residues. The J segment lost 4 bases and the V segment lost 3 bases, leaving 7 bases of the junction unmatched. The CDR3: CASSSITGDGANVLTF. In DNA, the CDR3 is TGTGCCAGCAGCTCGATCACAGGGGACGGGGCCAACGTCCTGACTTTC.

This clonotype was recorded once. The V call is TRBV20-1, the J call TRBJ1-5, with D maybe TRBD1 (6 bases). Trimming took 1 base from V and 0 from J, leaving 22 bases between them. The CDR3 runs to 19 residues. Germline CDR1 and CDR2: DFQATT and SNEGSKA (reference sequence). In DNA form, the CDR3 reads TGCAGTGCTAGAGGCGGTGGGACGGTACGAGGGGGTAGCAATCAGCCCCAGCATTTT. This gives the protein CSARGGGTVRGGSNQPQHF.

This chain uses TRBV27 with TRBJ2-3; 8 bases are shared with TRBD2. Trimming cost V 4 bases and J 6 bases; bases outside gene matches: 9. This CDR3 is 15 amino acids long. Germline CDR1 and CDR2: MNHEY and SMNVEV (reference sequence). The CDR3 here is CASSSTGGGWDTQYF. CDR3 in DNA: TGTGCCAGCAGTTCTACGGGGGGGGGTTGGGATACGCAGTATTTT.

V usage is TRBV6-5 and J usage is TRBJ2-1, with D perhaps matching TRBD1 (5 bases). Trimming left V 4 bases short and J 7 bases short, with 14 bases between. CDR1 and CDR2 (germline): MNHEY, SVGAGI. This CDR3 spans 14 amino acids. CDR3 residues: CASSSRTYSNEQFF. The DNA for the CDR3 is TGTGCCAGCAGTTCCCGGACATACTCAAATGAGCAGTTCTTC.

The chain is built from TRBV7-9 and TRBJ1-6; tentatively, D is TRBD1 (6 bases). The germline V gene encodes CDR1 SEHNR and CDR2 FQNEAQ (reference sequence). V was clipped by 4 bases and J by 7 bases, with 14 bases between them. The CDR3 totals 15 residues. For the CDR3, the DNA is TGTGCCAGCAGCTCCACAGGGCTGGCAAATTCACCCCTCCACTTT. The encoded protein is CASSSTGLANSPLHF.

The chain recombines TRBV4-3 with TRBJ1-6; D unclear. The germline V and J ends were trimmed by 1 base and 4 bases, with 14 bases remaining between them. Germline assignment: CDR1 LGHNA and CDR2 YSLEER. The CDR3 has 17 residues. The CDR3 DNA follows: TGCGCCAGCAGCCAAGTGCAGGATGGGCAGTATAATTCACCCCTCCACTTT. It codes for CASSQVQDGQYNSPLHF.

The V call is TRBV29-1, the J call TRBJ2-5; D is ambiguous. The J call is in doubt because the DNA end fits TRBJ2-7 better. Germline CDR1 reads SQVTM; CDR2 reads ANQGSEA. The CDR3 extends over 11 amino acids. CDR3 DNA sequence: TGCAGCGTTGAAGGCAGGAACGAGCAGTACTTC. Translated: CSVEGRNEQYF.

The chain is built from TRBV2 and TRBJ2-5, with D unclear. The ends were cut back, 1 base at V and 2 bases at J, with 11 bases in the middle. The CDR3 has 15 residues. Per germline, CDR1 SNHLY and CDR2 FYNNEI. The CDR3 DNA reads TGTGCCAGCAGTGAAGGTGGGTCTACTCAAGAGACCCAGTACTTC. Its protein product is CASSEGGSTQETQYF.

This clonotype came up once. The V call is TRBV12-3 or TRBV12-4, the J call TRBJ1-6; D might be TRBD1 (6 bases). There are 14 residues in the CDR3. V dropped 6 bases and J dropped 4 bases, with 10 bases sitting between them. The CDR3 protein is CASRNTGYNSPLHF. Here the CDR3 DNA reads TGTGCCAGCAGAAACACAGGGTATAATTCACCCCTCCACTTT.

The J gene is TRBJ1-1, the V gene TRBV29-1, with D uncertain. The germline CDR1 and CDR2 sequences are SQVTM and ANQGSEA. With 4 bases removed from V and 10 bases from J, the gap between germline ends came to 16 bases. The CDR3 is 12 amino acids. CDR3 nucleotide sequence: TGCAGCGTTGTAGGGCCCGTCGCGGGAGCTTTCTTT. Amino acid sequence: CSVVGPVAGAFF.

This clonotype has more than one count but fewer than ten. This chain joins TRBV20-1 and TRBJ2-1, with 9 bases fitting TRBD2. Germline CDR1 reads DFQATT; CDR2 reads SNEGSKA (reference sequence). J was trimmed by 5 bases and V by 1 base; bases with no gene match: 9. CDR3 size: 16 residues. The CDR3 here is CSARGAAGGLDNEQFF. The CDR3, as DNA: TGCAGTGCTAGAGGGGCAGCGGGGGGCTTGGACAATGAGCAGTTCTTC.

This clonotype was recorded many times. The chain employs TRBV7-2 and TRBJ2-5, with 11 bases aligning to TRBD2. V shed 0 bases, J shed 2 bases, and the junction held 5 bases outside the gene matches. The CDR3 sequence is 17 residues long. Germline CDR1 SGHTA, CDR2 FQGNSA. CDR3 nucleotide sequence: TGTGCCAGCAGCTTAGCGGCTAGCGGGGGGTATCAAGAGACCCAGTACTTC. Translated, it gives CASSLAASGGYQETQYF.

The V call is TRBV7-9, the J call TRBJ1-2; D is uncertain. CDR1 is SEHNR and CDR2 is FQNEAQ in the germline V gene (reference sequence). Trimming shortened V by 0 bases and J by 2 bases, and 10 bases separated the two germline ends. The CDR3 is 15 amino acids. The CDR3 DNA follows: TGTGCCAGCAGCTTAGCCGGCAGGCCGAACTATGGCTACACCTTC. Translating gives CASSLAGRPNYGYTF. The full variable domain, its missing parts supplied by reference TRBV7-9 and TRBJ1-2, is DTGVSQNPRHKITKRGQNVTFRCDPISEHNRLYWYRQTLGQGPEFLTYFQNEAQLEKSRLLSDRFSAERPKGSFSTLEIQRTEQGDSAMYLCASSLAGRPNYGYTFGSGTRLTVV.

V is TRBV7-9 and J is TRBJ2-5, with 12 positions matching TRBD2. Germline trimming cut 4 bases from V and 11 bases from J; bases unmatched to any gene: 11. Germline V gene sequence: CDR1 SEHNR, CDR2 FQNEAQ (reference sequence). CDR3 size: 15 residues. The CDR3 region has the DNA TGTGCCAGCAGCTGGACTAGCGGGGTAGTCGATGAGCAGTACTTC. Translation: CASSWTSGVVDEQYF.

This clonotype was recorded a few times. The chain couples TRBV20-1 to TRBJ1-2; unclear D gene. The germline V and J ends were trimmed by 0 bases and 5 bases, with 10 bases remaining between them. This CDR3 comprises 13 residues. Germline V lookup: CDR1 DFQATT, CDR2 SNEGSKA (reference sequence). The DNA for the CDR3 is TGCAGTGCTAGAGATGGAACCGCATATGGCTACACCTTC. Protein sequence: CSARDGTAYGYTF.

This chain joins TRBV6-2 or TRBV6-3 and TRBJ2-7; 12 bases line up with TRBD2. The J call may not be correct, given that the DNA end is closer to TRBJ2-5. The length of the CDR3 is 17 residues. Germline CDR1 MNHEY, CDR2 SVGEGT. For the CDR3, the DNA is TGTGCCAGCAGACCAAGGCTCCTAGCGGGGGGGGAAGAGACCCAGTACTTC. Translating gives CASRPRLLAGGEETQYF.

This chain joins TRBV28 and TRBJ2-4; D uncertain. The tail of the sequence fits TRBJ2-7 better, so the J call may be wrong. Germline assignment: CDR1 MDHEN and CDR2 SYDVKM. The CDR3 spans 13 residues. CDR3 nucleotide sequence: TGTGCCAGCAGTTTACAGACCAACTACGAGCAGTACTTC. Translating gives CASSLQTNYEQYF.

The chain recombines TRBV29-1 with TRBJ1-6; TRBD1 might be the D (5 bases). The CDR3 sequence is 13 residues long. The germline V and J ends were trimmed by 7 bases and 4 bases, with 11 bases remaining between them. Germline-derived CDR1 and CDR2 are SQVTM and ANQGSEA. CDR3 nucleotides: TGCAGCGCCAGTCAGGGATATAATTCACCCCTCCACTTT. Translated, it gives CSASQGYNSPLHF.

This chain links TRBV5-1 with TRBJ1-5; perhaps TRBD1 as D (5 bases). CDR1 is SGHRS, CDR2 YFSETQ, per germline. The CDR3 runs 16 residues. V lost 0 bases, J lost 5 bases, and 15 bases lay in between. The CDR3 spells CASSLDARVYDQPQHF. The DNA of the CDR3 is TGCGCCAGCAGCTTGGACGCCAGGGTATACGATCAGCCCCAGCATTTT.

There are a few counts of this clonotype. At one end the junction does not follow the germline gene, possibly because of a read error. The J gene is TRBJ1-4, the V gene TRBV13; TRBD1 agrees at 7 bases. The CDR3 has 14 residues. Looked up from germline, CDR1 is PRHDT and CDR2 is FYEKMQ (reference sequence). The CDR3 DNA is TGTGCCAGCAGCCTAGGTGACAGGGATGAAAAACTGTTTTTT. It specifies CASSLGDRDEKLFF.

This clonotype has a handful of counts. This chain uses TRBV7-9 with TRBJ1-4, with TRBD1 identical over 8 bases. The CDR3 has 15 amino acids. CDR1 is SEHNR and CDR2 is FQNEAQ in the germline V gene (reference sequence). After removal of 5 bases from V and 8 bases from J, the junction contained 10 bases not matched to a gene. The CDR3 is CASSPWTGRREKLFF. CDR3 nucleotide sequence: TGTGCCAGCAGCCCCTGGACAGGGAGGCGGGAAAAACTGTTTTTT.

V is TRBV2 and J is TRBJ1-4, with no clear D. This CDR3 is built from 14 residues. V shed 7 bases and J shed 0 bases, with 9 bases lying between them. CDR1 is SNHLY and CDR2 is FYNNEI in the germline V gene. The CDR3 protein is CASTITTTNEKLFF. For the CDR3, the DNA is TGTGCCAGCACTATTACTACAACTAATGAAAAACTGTTTTTT.

In its sample, this clonotype was seen a few times. The chain joins TRBV6-1 to TRBJ2-5; possible D gene TRBD1, 5 bases. V lost 6 bases and J lost 1, with 27 bases in between. Germline loops: CDR1 MNHNS, CDR2 SASEGT. The CDR3 is 19 amino acids. The CDR3 reads CASRIGEIQLRQPQETQYF. As DNA, the CDR3 is TGTGCCAGCAGGATTGGGGAAATTCAGTTACGACAGCCCCAAGAGACCCAGTACTTC.

The gene calls are TRBV6-6 and TRBJ2-3; D is perhaps TRBD2 (7 bases). Trimming removed 7 bases at V and 5 bases at J, with 25 bases between. There are 17 residues in the CDR3. In germline, CDR1 is MNHNY, CDR2 SVGAGI (reference sequence). The CDR3 bases are TGTGCCAGCACGGGATCCCTTGAGGGGGGGCAGGTAGATACGCAGTATTTT. This encodes CASTGSLEGGQVDTQYF.

This sequence joins TRBV10-3 and TRBJ2-1; TRBD2 is a possible D gene (6 bases). Per germline, CDR1 ENHRY and CDR2 SYGVKD. The length of the CDR3 is 13 residues. The ends were cut back, 6 bases at V and 3 bases at J, with 9 bases in the middle. For the CDR3, the DNA is TGTGCCATCAGGGGGACTGACTACAATGAGCAGTTCTTC. As protein: CAIRGTDYNEQFF.

This clonotype was recorded once. V is TRBV27 and J is TRBJ2-3; D is possibly TRBD2 (6 bases). The CDR3 covers 15 residues. The V gene lost 3 bases and the J gene lost 0 bases, with 10 bases spanning the gap. Germline V CDR1 and CDR2: MNHEY, SMNVEV (reference sequence). DNA of the CDR3: TGTGCCAGCAGTTTTTGGACTACTAGCACAGATACGCAGTATTTT. Its translation is CASSFWTTSTDTQYF.